Listed here are 23 T cell receptor beta chains from one sample, sequenced in a study of blood T cell repertoires in COVID-19. Profiled with immunoSEQ multiplex PCR; TCRdb holds only in-frame clones, not every one. Here the sample spans more than 65,000 clones, 65% to 80% being singletons. The specimen sequenced was peripheral blood. These receptors all come from a woman aged 45-65 years with acute or convalescent COVID-19.

The gene calls are TRBV11-2 and TRBJ2-2; D is unclear. This CDR3 contains 14 residues. Germline V gene data show CDR1 as SGHAT and CDR2 as FQNNGV. Trimming left V 1 base short and J 7 bases short, with 10 bases between. The CDR3 nucleotides read TGTGCCAGCAGCTTAGTTGATGCGCGCGGGGAGCTGTTTTTT. It encodes CASSLVDARGELFF.

This clone showed up many times. The chain combines TRBV5-1 with TRBJ1-5; D uncertain. The germline gives CDR1 SGHRS, CDR2 YFSETQ. The CDR3 totals 15 residues. V lost 0 bases to trimming and J lost 6 bases, with 13 bases between them. The CDR3, as DNA: TGCGCCAGCAGCTTGGTTGGCAATGGAGGTCAGCCCCAGCATTTT. This codes for CASSLVGNGGQPQHF.

This clone appeared a few times. The J gene is TRBJ2-1, the V gene TRBV19; D is possibly TRBD1 (5 bases). Germline CDR1 and CDR2: LNHDA and SQIVND (reference sequence). CDR3 size: 14 residues. Trimming took off 10 bases at V and 5 bases at J, with 18 bases between the two ends. CDR3 loop: CATQGVIRNNEQFF. As DNA, the CDR3 is TGTGCCACCCAAGGGGTGATTCGGAACAATGAGCAGTTCTTC.

This rearrangement joins TRBV11-2 to TRBJ2-7, with a tentative D call TRBD1 (6 bases). The CDR3 is 15 amino acids. V was shortened by 1 base and J by 11 bases, with 21 bases between the two germline ends. The germline CDR1 and CDR2 sequences are SGHAT and FQNNGV. The CDR3: CASSLGMGKWDTKYF. CDR3 bases: TGTGCCAGCAGCTTAGGGATGGGAAAGTGGGACACAAAGTACTTC.

The chain employs TRBV28 and TRBJ1-6, with TRBD1 as a possible D gene (5 bases). The CDR3 is made up of 14 amino acids. Trimming shortened V by 2 bases and J by 9 bases, and 11 bases separated the two germline ends. Per the germline V gene, CDR1 is MDHEN and CDR2 is SYDVKM. CDR3 nucleotide sequence: TGTGCCAGCAGTTTACGACAGCCTATTTCACCCCTCCACTTT. Translation gives CASSLRQPISPLHF.

This chain links TRBV19 with TRBJ1-1, with 8 bases identical to TRBD1. Germline CDR1 is LNHDA and CDR2 is SQIVND (reference sequence). J was trimmed by 7 bases and V by 6 bases; bases with no gene match: 7. The CDR3 is made up of 13 amino acids. This chain's CDR3 is CASSNTGGGEAFF. For the CDR3, the DNA is TGTGCCAGTAGCAATACAGGGGGAGGTGAAGCTTTCTTT.

The chain uses TRBV18 and TRBJ2-1; the match to TRBD1 covers 8 bases. Germline V gene sequence: CDR1 KGHSH, CDR2 LQKENI. This CDR3 region has 15 residues. Trimming at V came to 3 bases and at J to 9 bases, leaving 10 bases not matched to a gene. The CDR3 coding sequence is TGTGCCAGCTCACCGATCGGACAGGGAATACGTGAGCAGTTCTTC. Amino acid sequence: CASSPIGQGIREQFF.

This clone showed up just a few times. The CDR3 loop is CASSGAPGQPLAAFF. For the CDR3, the DNA is TGTGCCAGCAGCGGGGCCCCGGGACAGCCGCTAGCAGCTTTCTTT. The chain recombines TRBV9 with TRBJ1-1; 7 bases are a match to TRBD1. CDR1 is SGDLS, CDR2 YYNGEE, per germline. The length of the CDR3 is 15 residues. V shed 3 bases and J 10 bases; nucleotides not matched to a gene: 15.

The chain recombines TRBV6-6 with TRBJ2-7, with D possibly TRBD2 on 6 matching bases. There are 12 residues in the CDR3. Trimming cost V 3 bases and J 8 bases, with 11 bases left between them. Per germline, CDR1 MNHNY and CDR2 SVGAGI (reference sequence). The CDR3 sequence is CASSYTGDQQYF. CDR3 coding DNA: TGTGCCAGCAGTTATACGGGGGATCAGCAGTACTTC.

The chain couples TRBV7-9 to TRBJ2-7; 12 bases align to TRBD1. The CDR3 runs 15 residues. The V gene end was trimmed by 5 bases and the J gene end by 3 bases; junction bases not matched to a gene: 5. Germline V CDR1 and CDR2: SEHNR, FQNEAQ (reference sequence). The CDR3 sequence is CASSPRDRGHYEQYF. The CDR3 DNA is TGTGCCAGCAGCCCCCGGGACAGGGGGCACTACGAGCAGTACTTC.

The chain combines TRBV13 with TRBJ1-1, with a weak D call TRBD1 (6 bases). From germline, CDR1 is PRHDT and CDR2 FYEKMQ (reference sequence). Trimming removed 5 bases from V and 1 base from J, with 11 bases in between. The CDR3 sequence is 14 residues long. The CDR3 nucleotides are TGTGCCAGCAGCCTTAGGACAGCGAACACTGAAGCTTTCTTT. It encodes CASSLRTANTEAFF. Looking up the rest from reference TRBV13 and TRBJ1-1 gives the full variable domain: AAGVIQSPRHLIKEKRETATLKCYPIPRHDTVYWYQQGPGQDPQFLISFYEKMQSDKGSIPDRFSAQQFSDYHSELNMSSLELGDSALYFCASSLRTANTEAFFGQGTRLTVV.

The rearrangement joins TRBV5-1 to TRBJ2-3; 8 bases line up with TRBD2. Germline values: CDR1 SGHRS, CDR2 YFSETQ. The V gene end was trimmed by 2 bases and the J gene end by 8 bases; junction bases not matched to a gene: 13. This CDR3 has 16 amino acids. The CDR3 nucleotides read TGCGCCAGCAGCTTACAGCCAGGGACTAGTTATGGTACGCAGTATTTT. It encodes CASSLQPGTSYGTQYF.

The gene calls are TRBV6-6 and TRBJ1-5; TRBD1 might be the D (6 bases). In germline, CDR1 is MNHNY, CDR2 SVGAGI (reference sequence). The CDR3 spans 13 residues. V lost 2 bases and J 6 bases, leaving 8 bases between the germline ends. For the CDR3, the DNA is TGTGCCAGCAGTTACGGGGGGGCTCAGCCCCAGCATTTT. It specifies CASSYGGAQPQHF.

The chain links TRBV5-1 to TRBJ2-3; 7 bases line up with TRBD2. The CDR3 consists of 14 residues. The germline CDR1 and CDR2 sequences are SGHRS and YFSETQ. V lost 6 bases to trimming and J lost 0 bases; unmatched junction nucleotides: 4. The CDR3 DNA reads TGCGCCAGCATGACGGGGGGTAGCACAGATACGCAGTATTTT. Protein: CASMTGGSTDTQYF.

The chain links TRBV11-2 to TRBJ2-2; D unclear. Trimming stripped 4 bases from V and 6 bases from J, with 12 bases between. CDR3 length equals 14 residues. Germline CDR1 SGHAT, CDR2 FQNNGV. CDR3 sequence (DNA): TGTGCCAGCAGCTCGACTGCTAGTGCCGGGGAGCTGTTTTTT. The encoded protein is CASSSTASAGELFF.

This CDR3 is CASSLFYGANEKLFF. The CDR3, as DNA: TGTGCCAGCAGCCTCTTTTACGGAGCTAACGAAAAACTGTTTTTT. This sequence joins TRBV21-1 and TRBJ1-4. TRBV21-1 is classified as a pseudogene. This CDR3 region has 15 residues.

The rearrangement links TRBV2 to TRBJ1-2; the D is unclear. V gave up 0 bases and J gave up 0 bases, with 11 bases separating them. From germline, CDR1 is SNHLY and CDR2 FYNNEI. The CDR3 runs 16 residues. CDR3 loop: CASSEARVVTNYGYTF. CDR3 sequence (DNA): TGTGCCAGCAGTGAAGCGCGCGTGGTAACTAACTATGGCTACACCTTC.

CDR3 region: CASSPVNTDTQYF. Written as DNA, the CDR3 is TGTGCCAGTAGTCCGGTAAACACAGATACGCAGTATTTT. J is TRBJ2-3 and V is TRBV19; the D is unclear. Trimming pared 5 bases from V and 2 bases from J, leaving 8 bases between. The germline gives CDR1 LNHDA, CDR2 SQIVND (reference sequence). CDR3 length equals 13 residues.

This clone appeared a few times. This chain links TRBV6-2 or TRBV6-3 with TRBJ1-1, with D tentatively TRBD1 (5 bases). The CDR3 contains 15 residues. The germline V gene has CDR1 MNHEY and CDR2 SVGEGT. Trimming removed 0 bases at V and 1 base at J, with 9 bases between. The CDR3 bases are TGTGCCAGCAGTTACTCGAGACAGCCGAACACTGAAGCTTTCTTT. This encodes CASSYSRQPNTEAFF.

The chain uses TRBV6-2 or TRBV6-3 and TRBJ2-7; TRBD2 matches at 7 bases. Losses at the gene ends were 5 bases for V and 6 bases for J; bases not matched to a gene: 4. This CDR3 contains 12 residues. The germline gives CDR1 MNHEY, CDR2 SVGEGT. This chain's CDR3 is CASSRLAGEQYF. The CDR3 region has the DNA TGTGCCAGCAGTAGACTAGCCGGCGAGCAGTACTTC.

This clone occurred once. The gene calls are TRBV5-1 and TRBJ2-1; 14 bases are a match to TRBD2. Germline V CDR1 and CDR2: SGHRS, YFSETQ. The CDR3 covers 14 residues. V shed 6 bases and J 8 bases; nucleotides not matched to a gene: 4. CDR3 amino acids: CASKGGLAGDEQFF. In nucleotides, the CDR3 is TGCGCCAGCAAGGGGGGACTAGCGGGAGATGAGCAGTTCTTC. The variable domain in full, with the rest retrieved from reference TRBV5-1 and TRBJ2-1, is KAGVTQTPRYLIKTRGQQVTLSCSPISGHRSVSWYQQTPGQGLQFLFEYFSETQRNKGNFPGRFSGRQFSNSRSEMNVSTLELGDSALYLCASKGGLAGDEQFFGPGTRLTVL.

The CDR3 sequence is CASSPPGLHHGNTIYF. CDR3 in DNA: TGTGCCAGCAGCCCCCCAGGACTACATCACGGAAACACCATATATTTT. The genes are TRBV13 and TRBJ1-3; D is unresolved. The CDR3 consists of 16 residues. Per germline, CDR1 PRHDT and CDR2 FYEKMQ (reference sequence). The V end was cut by 5 bases, the J end by 4 bases, with 18 bases between.

The CDR3 DNA is TGTGCCAGCAGTGAAAGTAAGGTGACAGGGATTTATGGCTACACCTTC. Amino acid sequence: CASSESKVTGIYGYTF. The rearrangement uses TRBV6-1 and TRBJ1-2, with 7 positions matching TRBD1. The V segment lost 2 bases and the J segment 5 bases; nucleotides outside the gene matches: 11. Germline loops: CDR1 MNHNS, CDR2 SASEGT. The CDR3 loop spans 16 amino acids.